This section outlines one T cell receptor (beta chain) sequence together with its context. No antigen is known for it. This sample stems from a study of shared clonotypes between healthy human individuals. Study-wide results and limits: Estimated richness was generally greater in naive than memory subsets.

The protocol was immunoSEQ multiplex PCR, while the TCRdb copy is restricted to in-frame clones and leaves out a portion. Here the sample spans 2,500,000 or so clones, roughly nine tenths being singletons. J lost 1 base, V lost 1 base, and 4 bases had no gene match. The CDR3 length is 17 residues. Germline V gene sequence: CDR1 MGHRA, CDR2 YSYEKL. The TCR comes from a man between 18 and 29 years old in good health. The rearrangement links TRBV4-1 to TRBJ2-2; TRBD2 matches at 9 bases. Input material: naive CD4+ T cells sorted from blood. The subset is: CD45RA+ positively selected. The CDR3 bases are TGCGCCAGCAGCCAAGGAGCGGGAGGCAAGAACACCGGGGAGCTGTTTTTT. This translates into CASSQGAGGKNTGELFF.